This TCR beta chain emerged from a study of T-cell memory formation after mild COVID-19. About the research overall: There were largely donor-specific TCR clusters. Notes on the study in general: Contracting clones from day 15 to 85 had balanced CD4/CD8; later expanders favoured CD4+.

Each CDR3 protein is one row after TCRdb ran MiXCR on the 5' RACE reads. Found here are almost 550,000 distinct CDR3 sequences, around 20% of them singletons; the top ten hold around 12%. This clonotype was found many times. No antigen is known for it. The CDR3 covers 14 residues. V was shortened by 1 base and J by 4 bases, with 12 bases between the two germline ends. Germline V lookup: CDR1 SQVTM, CDR2 ANQGSEA. The sequence came from an adult woman who had mild COVID-19 (a few samples of this study predate the infection). Cell type and time point are not known. The chain links TRBV29-1 to TRBJ2-3, with D possibly matching TRBD1 (5 bases). Material for sequencing was PBMCs or a T cell subset sorted from them (not recorded which). The CDR3, as DNA: TGCAGCGTTGAAGCCCAGGGTGTAGCAGATACGCAGTATTTT. Residues: CSVEAQGVADTQYF.